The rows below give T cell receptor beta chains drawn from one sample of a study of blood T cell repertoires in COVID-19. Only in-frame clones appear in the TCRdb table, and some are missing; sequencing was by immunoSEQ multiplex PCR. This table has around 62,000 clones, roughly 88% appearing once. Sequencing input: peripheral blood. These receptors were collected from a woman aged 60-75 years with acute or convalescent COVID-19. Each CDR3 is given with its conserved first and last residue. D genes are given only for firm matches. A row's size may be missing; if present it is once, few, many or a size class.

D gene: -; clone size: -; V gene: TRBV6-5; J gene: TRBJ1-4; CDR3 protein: CASRTGTRGEKLFF; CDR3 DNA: TGTGCCAGCAGAACCGGGACCCGGGGGGAAAAACTGTTTTTT
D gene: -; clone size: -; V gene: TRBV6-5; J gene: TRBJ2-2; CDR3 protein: CASSYTSPRNTGELFF; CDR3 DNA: TGTGCCAGCAGTTACACCTCACCCAGGAACACCGGGGAGCTGTTTTTT
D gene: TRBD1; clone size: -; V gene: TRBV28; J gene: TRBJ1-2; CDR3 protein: CASSPGQGAGGGYTF; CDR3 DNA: TGTGCCAGCAGTCCCGGACAGGGGGCCGGTGGTGGCTACACCTTC
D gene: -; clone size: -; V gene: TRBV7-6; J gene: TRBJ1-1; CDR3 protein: CASSSEPEGEAFF; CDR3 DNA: TGTGCCAGCAGCTCTGAACCGGAGGGTGAAGCTTTCTTT
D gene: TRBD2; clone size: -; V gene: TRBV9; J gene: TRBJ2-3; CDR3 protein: CASSVSPAGPQGTDTQYF; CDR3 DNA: TGTGCCAGCAGCGTAAGCCCAGCGGGACCCCAAGGGACAGATACGCAGTATTTT
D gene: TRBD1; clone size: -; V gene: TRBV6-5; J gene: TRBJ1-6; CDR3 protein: CASSSGGQGLSPLHF; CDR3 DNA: TGTGCCAGCAGTTCGGGTGGACAGGGGTTGTCACCCCTCCACTTT
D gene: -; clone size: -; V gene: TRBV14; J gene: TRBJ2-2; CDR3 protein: CASSQSGISTGELFF; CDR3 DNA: TGTGCCAGCAGCCAAAGCGGAATTAGCACCGGGGAGCTGTTTTTT
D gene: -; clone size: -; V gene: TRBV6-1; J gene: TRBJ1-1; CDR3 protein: CASSEGGPAFF; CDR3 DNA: TGTGCCAGCAGTGAAGGGGGCCCCGCTTTCTTT
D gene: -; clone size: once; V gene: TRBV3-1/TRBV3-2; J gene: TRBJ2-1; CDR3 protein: CASSQPGRGREQFF; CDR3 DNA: TGTGCCAGCAGCCAACCCGGCAGGGGACGTGAGCAGTTCTTC
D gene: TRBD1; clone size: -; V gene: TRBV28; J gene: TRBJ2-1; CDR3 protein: CASSLWGQGAYNEQFF; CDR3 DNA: TGTGCCAGCAGTTTATGGGGACAGGGGGCGTACAATGAGCAGTTCTTC
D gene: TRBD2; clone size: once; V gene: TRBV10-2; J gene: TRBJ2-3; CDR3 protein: CASSLAGVQSDTQYF; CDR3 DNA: TGCGCCAGCAGTTTAGCGGGAGTTCAGTCAGATACGCAGTATTTT
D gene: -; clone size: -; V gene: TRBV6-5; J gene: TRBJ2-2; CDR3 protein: CASRLGTPRWGELFF; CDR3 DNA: TGTGCCAGCAGGCTCGGGACACCGAGATGGGGGGAGCTGTTTTTT
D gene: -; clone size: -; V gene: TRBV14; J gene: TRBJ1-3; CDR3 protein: CASSLKTGGGNTIYF; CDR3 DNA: TGTGCCAGCAGCCTGAAAACGGGAGGAGGAAACACCATATATTTT
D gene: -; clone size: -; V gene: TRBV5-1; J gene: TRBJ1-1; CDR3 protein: CASSPYRVEYTEAFF; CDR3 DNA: TGCGCCAGCAGCCCTTACAGGGTTGAGTACACTGAAGCTTTCTTT